Listed below are T cell receptor beta chains from one sample, sequenced in a study of cytomegalovirus exposure and HLA in healthy donors. Only in-frame clones appear in the TCRdb table, and some are missing; sequencing was by immunoSEQ multiplex PCR. The sample contains about 110,000 clones, approximately 84% of which appear only once. The sequenced sample was PBMCs. These receptors were collected from a man in his forties or fifties in good health and CMV-seronegative. Both conserved end residues are part of each CDR3. A D gene is named only where the DNA matches it firmly. Some rows have no size entry. The others give once, few or many, or a class for an expanded clone.

cdr3_nt: TGCGCCAGCAGCTTGGATTCGGTAAACACCGGGGAGCTGTTTTTT
cdr3_aa: CASSLDSVNTGELFF
clone_size: -
j_call: TRBJ2-2
v_call: TRBV5-1
d_call: -

cdr3_nt: TGTGCCAGCAGTCCTCGCGGGACGGCTAGCTCCTATAATTCACCCCTCCACTTT
cdr3_aa: CASSPRGTASSYNSPLHF
clone_size: -
j_call: TRBJ1-6
v_call: TRBV2
d_call: -

cdr3_nt: TGCGCCAGCAGCCGGGGGGACAGGGGGAGCTCCTATAATTCACCCCTCCACTTT
cdr3_aa: CASSRGDRGSSYNSPLHF
clone_size: -
j_call: TRBJ1-6
v_call: TRBV4-1
d_call: TRBD1

cdr3_nt: TGTGCCAGCAGTACAGGGTGGAGCTATGGCTACACCTTC
cdr3_aa: CASSTGWSYGYTF
clone_size: -
j_call: TRBJ1-2
v_call: TRBV28
d_call: -

cdr3_nt: TGTGCCAGCAGCCCCGACAGGGGGGTCAATGAGCAGTTCTTC
cdr3_aa: CASSPDRGVNEQFF
clone_size: -
j_call: TRBJ2-1
v_call: TRBV7-2
d_call: TRBD1

cdr3_nt: TGTGCCAGCAGCCACCTAGGGGTGCCAAGGAACACTGAAGCTTTCTTT
cdr3_aa: CASSHLGVPRNTEAFF
clone_size: -
j_call: TRBJ1-1
v_call: TRBV14
d_call: -

cdr3_nt: TGCGCCAGCAGCTTGGAGGGGTGGGCCGGCTACACCTTC
cdr3_aa: CASSLEGWAGYTF
clone_size: -
j_call: TRBJ1-2
v_call: TRBV5-1
d_call: -

cdr3_nt: TGTGCCAGCAGTGATAGGGGGCAGGAAGAGACCCAGTACTTC
cdr3_aa: CASSDRGQEETQYF
clone_size: -
j_call: TRBJ2-5
v_call: TRBV2
d_call: TRBD1

cdr3_nt: TGTGCCAGCAGCGTAGGGGACTTACAGGCCTATGGCTACACCTTC
cdr3_aa: CASSVGDLQAYGYTF
clone_size: -
j_call: TRBJ1-2
v_call: TRBV9
d_call: -

cdr3_nt: TGTGCCAGCAGTGAGCGGGGTTCGGACACCGGGGAGCTGTTTTTT
cdr3_aa: CASSERGSDTGELFF
clone_size: -
j_call: TRBJ2-2
v_call: TRBV2
d_call: -

cdr3_nt: TGTGCCAGCAGTGATGGTGGACAGGCCTCTGGAAACACCATATATTTT
cdr3_aa: CASSDGGQASGNTIYF
clone_size: -
j_call: TRBJ1-3
v_call: TRBV6-1
d_call: TRBD1

cdr3_nt: TGTGCCAGCAGTTACGGCGGCGCCCCCGGGGAGCTGTTTTTT
cdr3_aa: CASSYGGAPGELFF
clone_size: -
j_call: TRBJ2-2
v_call: TRBV6-6
d_call: -

cdr3_nt: TGTGCCAGCAGTGCGGACTCGGCCTATGGCTACACCTTC
cdr3_aa: CASSADSAYGYTF
clone_size: -
j_call: TRBJ1-2
v_call: TRBV2
d_call: -

cdr3_nt: TGTGCCAGCAGCCGACAGGGGTCTAATGAAAAACTGTTTTTT
cdr3_aa: CASSRQGSNEKLFF
clone_size: -
j_call: TRBJ1-4
v_call: TRBV2
d_call: TRBD1

cdr3_nt: TGTGCCAGCACACCTGACAGAAACTATGGCTACACCTTC
cdr3_aa: CASTPDRNYGYTF
clone_size: -
j_call: TRBJ1-2
v_call: TRBV2
d_call: -

cdr3_nt: TGTGCCAGCTCACCGACAGGGGCGAACTATGGCTACACCTTC
cdr3_aa: CASSPTGANYGYTF
clone_size: -
j_call: TRBJ1-2
v_call: TRBV18
d_call: TRBD1

cdr3_nt: TGTGCCAATCAGGGACTGGGACAGCCCCAGCATTTT
cdr3_aa: CANQGLGQPQHF
clone_size: once
j_call: TRBJ1-5
v_call: TRBV28
d_call: -

cdr3_nt: TGTGCCAGTAAAGACAGGGAAGACACTGAAGCTTTCTTT
cdr3_aa: CASKDREDTEAFF
clone_size: few
j_call: TRBJ1-1
v_call: TRBV19
d_call: TRBD1

cdr3_nt: TGCGCCAGCAGCCGGGACAGAGAAATATCACCCCTCCACTTT
cdr3_aa: CASSRDREISPLHF
clone_size: -
j_call: TRBJ1-6
v_call: TRBV4-3
d_call: TRBD1

cdr3_nt: TGTGCCAGCTCACCATCGCAGGGGGGCACTGGAAACACCATATATTTT
cdr3_aa: CASSPSQGGTGNTIYF
clone_size: -
j_call: TRBJ1-3
v_call: TRBV18
d_call: TRBD1

cdr3_nt: TGTGCCAGCAGTAAACTCCAGGGGTTAACGACAAGCAATCAGCCCCAGCATTTT
cdr3_aa: CASSKLQGLTTSNQPQHF
clone_size: -
j_call: TRBJ1-5
v_call: TRBV28
d_call: -

cdr3_nt: TGCGCCAGCAGCTTCAGGGACCAAGAGACCCAGTACTTC
cdr3_aa: CASSFRDQETQYF
clone_size: -
j_call: TRBJ2-5
v_call: TRBV5-1
d_call: -

cdr3_nt: TGTGCCAGCAACAATGACAGGGTGGGGACTGAAGCTTTCTTT
cdr3_aa: CASNNDRVGTEAFF
clone_size: -
j_call: TRBJ1-1
v_call: TRBV5-4
d_call: TRBD1

cdr3_nt: TGTGCCAGCAGCTCCGTGGGGCAGGGCAATCAGCCCCAGCATTTT
cdr3_aa: CASSSVGQGNQPQHF
clone_size: -
j_call: TRBJ1-5
v_call: TRBV7-9
d_call: -

cdr3_nt: TGCGCCAGCAGCCAAGAAATTCACGGGGGATATATGAAGACTGAAGCTTTCTTT
cdr3_aa: CASSQEIHGGYMKTEAFF
clone_size: -
j_call: TRBJ1-1
v_call: TRBV4-3
d_call: -

cdr3_nt: TGTGCCAGCAGTTTCGGGACAGTACAAGAGACCCAGTACTTC
cdr3_aa: CASSFGTVQETQYF
clone_size: -
j_call: TRBJ2-5
v_call: TRBV28
d_call: TRBD1

cdr3_nt: TGTGCCAGCAGCGCGGGACAGAGGCACTATGGCTACACCTTC
cdr3_aa: CASSAGQRHYGYTF
clone_size: -
j_call: TRBJ1-2
v_call: TRBV11-2
d_call: TRBD1

cdr3_nt: TGTGCCAGTAGTATAGTTAGGGGAAGCTCCTACAATGAGCAGTTCTTC
cdr3_aa: CASSIVRGSSYNEQFF
clone_size: once
j_call: TRBJ2-1
v_call: TRBV19
d_call: -

cdr3_nt: TGTGCCAGCACGGTCGATTCCTACAATGAGCAGTTCTTC
cdr3_aa: CASTVDSYNEQFF
clone_size: few
j_call: TRBJ2-1
v_call: TRBV2
d_call: -

cdr3_nt: TGTGCCAGCAGTCTGAGCGATAGCAATCAGCCCCAGCATTTT
cdr3_aa: CASSLSDSNQPQHF
clone_size: few
j_call: TRBJ1-5
v_call: TRBV11-2
d_call: -

cdr3_nt: TGTGCTAGTGGTTTGGTTGGAGTAAACACTGAAGCTTTCTTT
cdr3_aa: CASGLVGVNTEAFF
clone_size: -
j_call: TRBJ1-1
v_call: TRBV12-5
d_call: -

cdr3_nt: TGTGCCAGCAGCTTCACAATTGCAACTAATGAAAAACTGTTTTTT
cdr3_aa: CASSFTIATNEKLFF
clone_size: once
j_call: TRBJ1-4
v_call: TRBV7-9
d_call: -

cdr3_nt: TGTGCCAGCAGTTCCGGGATCGAAACCGGGGAGCTGTTTTTT
cdr3_aa: CASSSGIETGELFF
clone_size: -
j_call: TRBJ2-2
v_call: TRBV28
d_call: -

cdr3_nt: TGTGCCAGCGACGGACCGGTGGAGATAGCGGAAAGCACAGATACGCAGTATTTT
cdr3_aa: CASDGPVEIAESTDTQYF
clone_size: -
j_call: TRBJ2-3
v_call: TRBV2
d_call: -

cdr3_nt: TGTGCCAGCAGCGTAGGGGGGCTTAACAATGAGCAGTTCTTC
cdr3_aa: CASSVGGLNNEQFF
clone_size: -
j_call: TRBJ2-1
v_call: TRBV9
d_call: -

cdr3_nt: TGTGCCACCAGCAGAGAGAGACAGGGCAACACTGAAGCTTTCTTT
cdr3_aa: CATSRERQGNTEAFF
clone_size: -
j_call: TRBJ1-1
v_call: TRBV15
d_call: TRBD1

cdr3_nt: TGTGCCAGCAGCGCAGCACAGGGGATCGGCTACGAGCAGTACTTC
cdr3_aa: CASSAAQGIGYEQYF
clone_size: -
j_call: TRBJ2-7
v_call: TRBV7-9
d_call: TRBD1

cdr3_nt: TGCGCCAGCAGCGGTCGGGACAGAAGCACAGATACGCAGTATTTT
cdr3_aa: CASSGRDRSTDTQYF
clone_size: -
j_call: TRBJ2-3
v_call: TRBV4-1
d_call: TRBD1

cdr3_nt: TGCGCCAGCCGGAGGGAGGGGCTGAACACTGAAGCTTTCTTT
cdr3_aa: CASRREGLNTEAFF
clone_size: -
j_call: TRBJ1-1
v_call: TRBV5-1
d_call: -

cdr3_nt: TGTGCCAGTAGTACCGCGCGGAGCTCCTACGAGCAGTACTTC
cdr3_aa: CASSTARSSYEQYF
clone_size: -
j_call: TRBJ2-7
v_call: TRBV19
d_call: -

cdr3_nt: TGCGCCAGCAGCTTGGACAGTCCGGCAAACACCATATATTTT
cdr3_aa: CASSLDSPANTIYF
clone_size: -
j_call: TRBJ1-3
v_call: TRBV5-1
d_call: -

cdr3_nt: TGCAGCGGGGACAGGGACACTGAAGCTTTCTTT
cdr3_aa: CSGDRDTEAFF
clone_size: once
j_call: TRBJ1-1
v_call: TRBV29-1
d_call: TRBD1

cdr3_nt: TGCGCCAGCAGCCAAGAGGAGAAGGGGACAGGGAGTCAGCCCCAGCATTTT
cdr3_aa: CASSQEEKGTGSQPQHF
clone_size: -
j_call: TRBJ1-5
v_call: TRBV4-1
d_call: TRBD1

cdr3_nt: TGCGCCAGCAGCCAAGATATGCCGGGGGCCTACGAGCAGTACTTC
cdr3_aa: CASSQDMPGAYEQYF
clone_size: -
j_call: TRBJ2-7
v_call: TRBV4-1
d_call: -

cdr3_nt: TGTGCCAGCAGACCCACAGGGGCGAATGAGCAGTTCTTC
cdr3_aa: CASRPTGANEQFF
clone_size: -
j_call: TRBJ2-1
v_call: TRBV2
d_call: TRBD1

cdr3_nt: TGTGCCATCAGTGCCGACATTTATCAAAACTATGGCTACACCTTC
cdr3_aa: CAISADIYQNYGYTF
clone_size: -
j_call: TRBJ1-2
v_call: TRBV10-3
d_call: -

cdr3_nt: TGCGCCAGCAGCTTGGTTCCCCGGACAGGAGGCTACACCTTC
cdr3_aa: CASSLVPRTGGYTF
clone_size: few
j_call: TRBJ1-2
v_call: TRBV5-1
d_call: TRBD1

cdr3_nt: TGTGCCAGCAGTTCCCTGGGCGGGGAAGTCACAGATACGCAGTATTTT
cdr3_aa: CASSSLGGEVTDTQYF
clone_size: few
j_call: TRBJ2-3
v_call: TRBV28
d_call: -

cdr3_nt: TGTGCCAGCAGCTACCGAGCTAATGAAAAACTGTTTTTT
cdr3_aa: CASSYRANEKLFF
clone_size: -
j_call: TRBJ1-4
v_call: TRBV2
d_call: -